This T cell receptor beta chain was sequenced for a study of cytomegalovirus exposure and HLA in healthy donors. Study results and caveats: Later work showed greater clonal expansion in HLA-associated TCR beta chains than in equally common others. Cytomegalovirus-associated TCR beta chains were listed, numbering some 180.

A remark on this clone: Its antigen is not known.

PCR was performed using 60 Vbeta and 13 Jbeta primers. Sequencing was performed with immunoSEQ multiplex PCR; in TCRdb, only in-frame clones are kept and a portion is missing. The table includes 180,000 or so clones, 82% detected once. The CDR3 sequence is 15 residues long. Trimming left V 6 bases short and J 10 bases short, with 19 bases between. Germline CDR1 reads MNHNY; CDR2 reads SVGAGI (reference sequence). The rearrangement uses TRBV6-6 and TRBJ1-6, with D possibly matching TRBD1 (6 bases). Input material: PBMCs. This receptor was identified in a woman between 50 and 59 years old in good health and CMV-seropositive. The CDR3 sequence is CASSTRDRSVSPLHF. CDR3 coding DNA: TGTGCCAGCAGCACTCGCGACAGGAGCGTGTCACCCCTCCACTTT.